The source of this T cell receptor beta chain is a study of T cells in Graves' hyperthyroidism and ophthalmopathy (dated by TCRdb to about 2019). Looking at the study overall: To identify TCR V-J signatures that set the groups apart, the researchers used a discovery cohort of 90 to 100 patients, made up of 40 to 45 with Graves' ophthalmopathy and around 58 with stable Graves' hyperthyroidism. Prospective prediction of ophthalmopathy was tested in an independent validation cohort consisting of 18 to 20 hyperthyroidism patients and approximately 16 patients who later progressed to ophthalmopathy. The 100 or so discovery patients were randomly split 7:3 into training and test sets. Thyroid tissue and blood T-cell repertoires from six Graves' hyperthyroidism patients were also compared in the study. After blood sampling, hyperthyroidism patients were treated with methimazole at a starting dose of 30 mg daily, and ophthalmopathy patients were treated with high-dose intravenous methylprednisolone. TCR Vbeta CDR3 sequencing of 120 to 150 peripheral blood samples (43 ophthalmopathy, 70 to 85 hyperthyroidism and approximately 17 progressor patients) is reported in the paper. Paper-wide results and their limitations: Most expanded thyroid clonotypes (frequency above 0.001) were also found in blood, which suggests that blood repertoires may mirror thyroid immune responses. In validation, the model predicted progression to ophthalmopathy with around 71% sensitivity and 72.22% specificity, a median of roughly seven months before onset. Sample size was not statistically predetermined, and investigators were not blinded to group allocation. A model built on a 13 V-J signature distinguished ophthalmopathy from stable hyperthyroidism, reaching about 88% sensitivity and about 81% specificity in cross-validation and 80%/75% in testing.

The study excluded patients with uncontrolled infections, other autoimmune diseases, pregnancy or lactation. Clinical symptoms, serum thyroxine and TRAb, thyroid ultrasound, and orbital computed tomography formed the basis for the diagnoses. Total RNA was extracted using Trizol reagent, and RNA quality was assessed on an Agilent 2100 Bioanalyzer. Turning to this clonotype: Its target antigen remains unknown. No much larger clone is present one base from it, and per-base qualities are unavailable.

Amplification of TCR beta CDR3 regions was carried out from RNA transcripts. The TCR CDR3 was subjected to a first round of RT-PCR using the HTBI primer set and the Qiagen OneStep RT-PCR kit. A second multiplex PCR round built the libraries, followed by size selection and purification. The libraries were sequenced on an Illumina HiSeq2000 using paired-end 100 bp reads. The authors' pipeline ran thus. SOAPnuke was used to process the raw data, with reads discarded if the reads contained adapters or uncalled bases, had a mean Phred below 15, or lacked an exact constant-primer or identifier match. COPE v1.2.5 was used to merge high-quality paired reads, and clonotypes were defined as unique nucleotide sequences. MiTCR v1.1 was used to align clonotypes to the IMGT TRBV, TRBD and TRBJ reference segments. The analysis included only V-J combinations with a frequency above 0.0001, which together covered roughly 99% of the repertoires. The TCS score was defined as F50 (clonal expansion) divided by E x V (chaos), with BLOSUM62-based TCRdist calculated between CDR3 peptides within each V-J. Welch's t-statistics and random forest reduced 500 to 550 V-J features to 13, which were used in a naive Bayes classifier (R e1071). The Morisita-Horn index was used to measure how similar the thyroid and blood repertoires were. Using fastp at Q25 and MiXCR, TCRdb reprocessed the public reads and kept productive beta chains. Rows are combined by CDR3 protein, so each entry shows the most common genes and DNA. The V and J calls reflect TCRdb's pipeline rather than the authors' work. This sample holds hundreds of thousands of distinct CDR3 sequences; about 45% were observed only once. Of the sample, less than 9% is held by the ten largest clones.

Material for sequencing was peripheral blood or thyroid tissue (not recorded which). The TCR was taken from an adult man with Graves' disease, either hyperthyroidism or ophthalmopathy (not recorded which).

The CDR3 is CASSPRTSGSSYEQYF. The sequenced DNA: TGTGCCAGCAGTCCCCGGACTAGCGGGAGTTCGTACGAGCAGTACTTC. Here the chain combines TRBV2 and TRBJ2-7; 13 of the junction bases match TRBD2. The CDR3 runs 16 amino acids, cysteine and phenylalanine included. Just CDR3 DNA is preserved here, 48 bases in frame from base 1. The junction shows trimming of 5 bases on V and 4 bases on J, and the gene matches do not reach 8 bases of it. The germline V gene encodes CDR1 SNHLY and CDR2 FYNNEI.